This TCR beta chain was sequenced during a study of cytomegalovirus exposure and HLA in healthy donors. Study-level points and caveats: Later on, an analysis showed TCR association rates differing by HLA locus, with DRB1 the most and HLA-C the fewest.

The CDR3 sequence is 16 residues long. The junction had 7 bases not matched to a gene; V was cut back by 5 bases and J by 0 bases. The germline CDR1 and CDR2 sequences are KGHSH and LQKENI. Vbeta (60) and Jbeta (13) primers were used in the PCR. Original analysis: Later, an analysis found tens of millions of unique TCR beta chains, and around 12 million of these were shared. TCRdb keeps only in-frame clones here, not all; method: immunoSEQ multiplex PCR. For V, J and clone size, that table is used; D and trimming come from the DNA. The data show approximately 150,000 clones, with 65% to 90% seen just once and 2% to 2.5% held by the top ten. This clone appeared a few times. What it binds is not known.

The sequencing sample was made of PBMCs. The chain carries TRBV18 and TRBJ1-3; 7 positions match TRBD1. The receptor was isolated from a male donor in good health and CMV-seronegative. The CDR3 reads CASSAQGFLSGNTIYF. The CDR3 DNA reads TGTGCCAGCTCAGCACAGGGGTTTCTCTCTGGAAACACCATATATTTT. Drawing the rest from reference TRBV18 and TRBJ1-3, the complete variable domain is NAGVMQNPRHLVRRRGQEARLRCSPMKGHSHVYWYRQLPEEGLKFMVYLQKENIIDESGMPKERFSAEFPKEGPSILRIQQVVRGDSAAYFCASSAQGFLSGNTIYFGEGSWLTVV.